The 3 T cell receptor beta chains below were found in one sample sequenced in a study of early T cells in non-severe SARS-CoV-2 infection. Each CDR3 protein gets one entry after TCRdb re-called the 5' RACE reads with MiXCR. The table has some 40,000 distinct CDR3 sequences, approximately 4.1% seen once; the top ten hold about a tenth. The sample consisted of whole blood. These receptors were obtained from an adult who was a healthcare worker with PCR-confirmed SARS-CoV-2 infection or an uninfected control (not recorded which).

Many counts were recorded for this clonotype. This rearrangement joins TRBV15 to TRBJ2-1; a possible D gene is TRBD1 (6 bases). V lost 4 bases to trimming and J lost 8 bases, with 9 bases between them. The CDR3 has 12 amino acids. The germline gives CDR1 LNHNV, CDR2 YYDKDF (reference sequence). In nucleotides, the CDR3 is TGTGCCACCAGCACAGGGGCAGATGAGCAGTTCTTC. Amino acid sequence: CATSTGADEQFF.

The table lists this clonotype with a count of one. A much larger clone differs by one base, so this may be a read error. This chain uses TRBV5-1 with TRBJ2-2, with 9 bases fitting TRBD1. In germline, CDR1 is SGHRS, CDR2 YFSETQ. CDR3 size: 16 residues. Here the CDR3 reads CTSRKGQGGNTGELFF. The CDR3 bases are TGCACCAGCAGGAAGGGACAGGGCGGCAACACCGGGGAGCTGTTTTTT.

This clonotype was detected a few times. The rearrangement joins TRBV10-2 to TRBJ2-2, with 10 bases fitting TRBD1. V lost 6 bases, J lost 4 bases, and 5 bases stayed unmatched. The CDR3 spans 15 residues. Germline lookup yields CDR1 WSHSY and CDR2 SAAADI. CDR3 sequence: CASRERTGGTGELFF. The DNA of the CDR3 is TGCGCCAGCAGGGAGAGGACAGGGGGCACCGGGGAGCTGTTTTTT.